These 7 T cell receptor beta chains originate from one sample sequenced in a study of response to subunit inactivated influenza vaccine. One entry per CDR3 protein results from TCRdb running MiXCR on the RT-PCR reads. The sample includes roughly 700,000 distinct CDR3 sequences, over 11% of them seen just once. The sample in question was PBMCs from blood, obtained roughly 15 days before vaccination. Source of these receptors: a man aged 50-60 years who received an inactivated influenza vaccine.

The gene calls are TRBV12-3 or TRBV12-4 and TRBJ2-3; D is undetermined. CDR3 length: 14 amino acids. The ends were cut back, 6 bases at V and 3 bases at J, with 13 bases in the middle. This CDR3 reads CASRPVDWTDTQYF. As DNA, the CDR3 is TGTGCCAGCAGGCCGGTTGATTGGACAGATACGCAGTATTTT.

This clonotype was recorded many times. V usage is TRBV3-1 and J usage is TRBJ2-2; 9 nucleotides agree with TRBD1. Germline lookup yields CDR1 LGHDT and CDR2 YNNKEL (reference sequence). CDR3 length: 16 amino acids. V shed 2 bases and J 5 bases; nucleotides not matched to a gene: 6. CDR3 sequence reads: CASSQHPGQGTGELFF. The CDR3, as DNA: TGTGCCAGCAGCCAACATCCGGGACAGGGTACCGGGGAGCTGTTTTTT.

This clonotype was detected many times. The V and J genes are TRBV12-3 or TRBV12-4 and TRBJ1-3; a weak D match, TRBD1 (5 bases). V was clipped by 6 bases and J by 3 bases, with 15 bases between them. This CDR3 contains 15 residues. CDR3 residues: CASSLGVSDGNTIYF. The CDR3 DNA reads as TGTGCCAGCAGCCTAGGGGTTTCTGATGGAAACACCATATATTTT.

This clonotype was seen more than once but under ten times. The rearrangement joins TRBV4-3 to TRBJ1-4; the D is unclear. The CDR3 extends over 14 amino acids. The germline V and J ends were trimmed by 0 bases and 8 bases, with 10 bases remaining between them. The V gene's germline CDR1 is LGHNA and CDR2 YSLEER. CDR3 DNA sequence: TGCGCCAGCAGCCAAGATTTCGCAGGAGAAAAACTGTTTTTT. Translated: CASSQDFAGEKLFF.

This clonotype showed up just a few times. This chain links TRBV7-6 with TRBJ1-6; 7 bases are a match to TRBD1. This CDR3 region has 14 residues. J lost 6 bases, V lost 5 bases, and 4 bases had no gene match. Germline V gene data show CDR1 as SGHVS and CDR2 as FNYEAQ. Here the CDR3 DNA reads TGTGCCAGCAGCCGGGGACAGACTAATTCACCCCTCCACTTT. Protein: CASSRGQTNSPLHF.

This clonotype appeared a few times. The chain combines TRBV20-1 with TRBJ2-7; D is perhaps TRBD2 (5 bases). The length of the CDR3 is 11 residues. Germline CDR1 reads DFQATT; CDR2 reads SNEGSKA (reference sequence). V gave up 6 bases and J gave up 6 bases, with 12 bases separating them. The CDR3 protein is CSAETRAEQYF. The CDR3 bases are TGCAGTGCCGAAACTAGAGCCGAGCAGTACTTC.

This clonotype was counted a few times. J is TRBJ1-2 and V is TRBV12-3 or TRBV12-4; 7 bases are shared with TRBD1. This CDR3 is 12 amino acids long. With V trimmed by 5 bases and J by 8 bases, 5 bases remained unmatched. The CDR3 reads CASSRTGEGYTF. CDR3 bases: TGTGCCAGCAGTCGGACAGGCGAGGGCTACACCTTC.